This record covers a single T cell receptor beta chain. The sample belongs to a study of blood T cell repertoires in COVID-19. On the study more broadly: Sites across the United States, Italy and Spain contributed samples from acute and convalescent COVID-19. In each case, the material was cDNA or gDNA derived from T cells, B-cell-depleted T cells, or PBMCs.

The CDR3 runs 14 residues. Germline V CDR1 and CDR2: MDHEN, SYDVKM. V was cut by 3 bases and J by 4 bases, with 10 bases left in between. Per the study methods: Reference gene primer amplification gave estimated nucleated cell counts. The protocol was immunoSEQ multiplex PCR, while the TCRdb copy is restricted to in-frame clones and leaves out a portion. The V and J calls and clone size were taken over from that table, and D and trimming were inferred from the DNA. The sample has about 250,000 clones; around 89% are singletons. The chain couples TRBV28 to TRBJ1-5; D gene ambiguous. The TCR originated in a man in his thirties or forties with acute or convalescent COVID-19. The sequencing sample was made of peripheral blood. The CDR3 protein is CASSFFSRNQPQHF. The CDR3 bases are TGTGCCAGCAGTTTCTTCTCTCGTAATCAGCCCCAGCATTTT. Combining the CDR3 with reference TRBV28 and TRBJ1-5 gives the whole variable domain DVKVTQSSRYLVKRTGEKVFLECVQDMDHENMFWYRQDPGLGLRLIYFSYDVKMKEKGDIPEGYSVSREKKERFSLILESASTNQTSMYLCASSFFSRNQPQHFGDGTRLSIL.